The entry below describes one T cell receptor (beta chain). CDR1 is MNHNS and CDR2 is SASEGT in the germline V gene. V lost 4 bases to trimming and J lost 2 bases, with 9 bases between them. CDR3 length equals 13 residues. Nominal health characterized the donors when sampled, though unrecorded immune exposures were likely. This PCR relied on a set of 60 Vbeta primers and 13 Jbeta primers. Profiling relied on immunoSEQ multiplex PCR, and the TCRdb table lists in-frame clones only, not all of them. The sample yields 100,000 to 150,000 clones, about 79% seen once. These data are taken from a study of cytomegalovirus exposure and HLA in healthy donors.

The sequence was obtained from a man aged 50 to 60 in good health and CMV-seronegative. Sequencing was carried out using PBMCs. V usage is TRBV6-1 and J usage is TRBJ2-7; D may be TRBD1 (6 bases). CDR3 bases: TGTGCCAGCAGTGTGGACAGTACCTACGAGCAGTACGTC. It codes for CASSVDSTYEQYV.